These 27 T cell receptor beta chains were sequenced from one sample in a study of cytomegalovirus exposure and HLA in healthy donors. Sequencing was performed with immunoSEQ multiplex PCR; in TCRdb, only in-frame clones are kept and a portion is missing. The data hold tens of thousands of clones, with 90% to 96% observed a single time. The sequencing input was PBMCs. These receptors were taken from a woman between 18 and 29 years old in good health and CMV-seronegative.

The V call is TRBV4-3, the J call TRBJ2-2, with 7 bases fitting TRBD1. The CDR3 loop spans 16 amino acids. The germline gives CDR1 LGHNA, CDR2 YSLEER. Trimming at V came to 4 bases and at J to 1 base, leaving 6 bases not matched to a gene. The DNA of the CDR3 is TGCGCCAGCAGCCGACTGACAGGGCTGAACACCGGGGAGCTGTTTTTT. Translation gives CASSRLTGLNTGELFF.

The rearrangement joins TRBV29-1 to TRBJ1-1, with D possibly matching TRBD1 (6 bases). V lost 1 base to trimming and J lost 3 bases, with 12 bases between them. This CDR3 has 14 amino acids. Germline V CDR1 and CDR2: SQVTM, ANQGSEA. Here the CDR3 reads CSVEGKKGDTEAFF. The CDR3 nucleotides read TGCAGCGTTGAAGGAAAGAAGGGGGACACTGAAGCTTTCTTT.

The chain carries TRBV9 and TRBJ2-5, with 12 bases aligning to TRBD2. The CDR3 sequence is 14 residues long. Germline CDR1 and CDR2: SGDLS and YYNGEE. J was trimmed by 5 bases and V by 4 bases; bases with no gene match: 3. This CDR3 is CASSQTSGGETQYF. Written as DNA, the CDR3 is TGTGCCAGCAGCCAAACTAGCGGGGGGGAGACCCAGTACTTC.

This chain uses TRBV7-3 with TRBJ2-7; D might be TRBD2 (7 bases). The CDR3 is 14 amino acids. CDR1 SGHTA and CDR2 FQGTGA come from the germline V gene. V lost 5 bases and J lost 1, with 12 bases in between. The CDR3 nucleotides read TGTGCCAGCAGCCCCGGGGGGCGATCCTACGAGCAGTACTTC. Translating it yields CASSPGGRSYEQYF.

This chain joins TRBV21-1 and TRBJ2-5; the D call in the table, TRBD2, was not verified against the DNA. TRBV21-1 is a pseudogene segment. The CDR3 is 16 residues long. The CDR3 sequence is CASSKTSGAFQETQYF. The CDR3 DNA follows: TGTGCCAGCAGCAAGACTAGCGGGGCTTTCCAAGAGACCCAGTACTTC.

The J gene is TRBJ2-7, the V gene TRBV9; TRBD1 aligns across 7 bases. CDR1 and CDR2 (germline): SGDLS, YYNGEE. This CDR3 is 16 amino acids long. The ends lost 0 bases at V and 4 bases at J; junction bases unmatched: 10. The CDR3, as DNA: TGTGCCAGCAGCGTAGTCCCTGAGGGGGCTATGTACGAGCAGTACTTC. Translation: CASSVVPEGAMYEQYF.

V gene TRBV30 combines with J gene TRBJ2-2; D is possibly TRBD2 (7 bases). This CDR3 is built from 18 residues. Trimming shortened V by 4 bases and J by 5 bases, and 26 bases separated the two germline ends. CDR1 GTSNPN and CDR2 SVGIG come from the germline V gene (reference sequence). The CDR3 is CAWMEGVWGGALTGELFF. In nucleotides, the CDR3 is TGTGCCTGGATGGAAGGGGTGTGGGGGGGGGCCCTAACCGGGGAGCTGTTTTTT.

The CDR3 protein is CASSPGLTVGETQYF. The CDR3 DNA is TGCGCCAGCAGCCCCGGACTCACGGTCGGTGAGACCCAGTACTTC. This chain connects TRBV5-1 to TRBJ2-5, with D perhaps matching TRBD2 (5 bases). CDR3 size: 15 residues. V was cut by 4 bases and J by 5 bases, with 18 bases left in between. From germline, CDR1 is SGHRS and CDR2 YFSETQ.

The chain recombines TRBV11-3 with TRBJ2-3, with TRBD2 identical over 12 bases. The CDR3 contains 14 residues. CDR1 is SGHNT and CDR2 is YENEEA in the germline V gene. V lost 5 bases and J lost 4; bases outside the gene matches: 1. CDR3 loop: CASSPSGGADTQYF. In DNA, the CDR3 is TGTGCCAGCAGCCCTAGCGGGGGGGCAGATACGCAGTATTTT.

The chain has TRBV5-1 and TRBJ2-1; a possible D gene is TRBD2 (5 bases). The CDR3 sequence is 20 residues long. V was shortened by 0 bases and J by 5 bases, with 27 bases between the two germline ends. Germline assignment: CDR1 SGHRS and CDR2 YFSETQ. CDR3 nucleotide sequence: TGCGCCAGCAGCTTGGTCCCGGTGTACCTGTCAAGCGGCCTCCACAATGAGCAGTTCTTC. Translated: CASSLVPVYLSSGLHNEQFF. The full variable domain, rest sourced from reference TRBV5-1 and TRBJ2-1, is KAGVTQTPRYLIKTRGQQVTLSCSPISGHRSVSWYQQTPGQGLQFLFEYFSETQRNKGNFPGRFSGRQFSNSRSEMNVSTLELGDSALYLCASSLVPVYLSSGLHNEQFFGPGTRLTVL.

This clone was found once. J is TRBJ2-2 and V is TRBV28, with 7 bases matching TRBD1. This CDR3 comprises 15 residues. Germline CDR1 MDHEN, CDR2 SYDVKM. With 6 bases clipped from V and 0 bases from J, the junction kept 4 bases outside the gene matches. As DNA, the CDR3 is TGTGCCAGCAGGGGGACAGCGACGAACACCGGGGAGCTGTTTTTT. Amino acids: CASRGTATNTGELFF. Full variable domain (missing parts from reference TRBV28 and TRBJ2-2): DVKVTQSSRYLVKRTGEKVFLECVQDMDHENMFWYRQDPGLGLRLIYFSYDVKMKEKGDIPEGYSVSREKKERFSLILESASTNQTSMYLCASRGTATNTGELFFGEGSRLTVL.

The V gene is TRBV5-1, the J gene TRBJ2-3; TRBD1 agrees at 11 bases. The CDR3 contains 14 residues. With V trimmed by 4 bases and J by 8 bases, 6 bases remained unmatched. Germline assignment: CDR1 SGHRS and CDR2 YFSETQ. The CDR3 DNA sequence: TGCGCCAGCAGCCCCGGACAGGGGGCAGCTACGCAGTATTTT. It is translated as CASSPGQGAATQYF. Filled out from reference TRBV5-1 and TRBJ2-3, the complete variable domain reads KAGVTQTPRYLIKTRGQQVTLSCSPISGHRSVSWYQQTPGQGLQFLFEYFSETQRNKGNFPGRFSGRQFSNSRSEMNVSTLELGDSALYLCASSPGQGAATQYFGPGTRLTVL.

V is TRBV27 and J is TRBJ2-7; 7 bases are shared with TRBD1. The germline V gene encodes CDR1 MNHEY and CDR2 SMNVEV (reference sequence). V lost 5 bases and J lost 2; bases outside the gene matches: 9. The CDR3 is 15 residues long. As DNA, the CDR3 is TGTGCCAGCAGTGCCGGGACAGCACATACCTACGAGCAGTACTTC. Protein: CASSAGTAHTYEQYF.

This chain connects TRBV6-5 to TRBJ1-2; D ambiguous. The germline gives CDR1 MNHEY, CDR2 SVGAGI. The CDR3 length is 12 residues. V lost 5 bases, J lost 8 bases, and 12 bases lay in between. CDR3 sequence: CASSRGYEGYTF. The DNA of the CDR3 is TGTGCCAGCAGTCGAGGGTATGAGGGCTACACCTTC.

The chain carries TRBV18 and TRBJ2-5, with D tentatively TRBD1 (5 bases). Trimming left V 2 bases short and J 5 bases short, with 12 bases between. Germline V gene data show CDR1 as KGHSH and CDR2 as LQKENI. The CDR3 contains 14 residues. Written as DNA, the CDR3 is TGTGCCAGCTCACCAGTCCAGGGTGGGGAGACCCAGTACTTC. Its protein is CASSPVQGGETQYF.

This sequence joins TRBV5-6 and TRBJ1-5, with D tentatively TRBD1 (5 bases). The CDR3 spans 14 residues. With 2 bases removed from V and 6 bases from J, the gap between germline ends came to 12 bases. Germline V gives CDR1 SGHDT, CDR2 YYEEEE. The CDR3 DNA is TGTGCCAGCAGCTTAGGCGGGGGGGGTCAGCCCCAGCATTTT. This codes for CASSLGGGGQPQHF. The full variable domain, completed using reference TRBV5-6 and TRBJ1-5, is DAGVTQSPTHLIKTRGQQVTLRCSPKSGHDTVSWYQQALGQGPQFIFQYYEEEERQRGNFPDRFSGHQFPNYSSELNVNALLLGDSALYLCASSLGGGGQPQHFGDGTRLSIL.

The V gene is TRBV7-2, the J gene TRBJ1-5; D not resolved. Germline lookup yields CDR1 SGHTA and CDR2 FQGNSA. V lost 0 bases to trimming and J lost 2 bases, with 5 bases between them. The CDR3 totals 14 residues. DNA for the CDR3: TGTGCCAGCAGCTTAGCTGGAGGCAATCAGCCCCAGCATTTT. It is translated as CASSLAGGNQPQHF. The full variable domain, with the rest looked up from reference TRBV7-2 and TRBJ1-5, is GAGVSQSPSNKVTEKGKDVELRCDPISGHTALYWYRQSLGQGLEFLIYFQGNSAPDKSGLPSDRFSAERTGGSVSTLTIQRTQQEDSAVYLCASSLAGGNQPQHFGDGTRLSIL.

The chain is built from TRBV6-1 and TRBJ2-7; D possibly corresponds to TRBD1 (5 bases). The CDR3 is 15 residues long. Deletions cut 6 bases from V and 0 bases from J, with 15 bases between. The germline CDR1 and CDR2 sequences are MNHNS and SASEGT. CDR3 loop: CASRRTWTDSYEQYF. In DNA, the CDR3 is TGTGCCAGCAGGCGGACATGGACCGACTCCTACGAGCAGTACTTC.

This chain joins TRBV19 and TRBJ2-3; TRBD2 matches 12 bases. CDR1 and CDR2 (germline): LNHDA, SQIVND (reference sequence). The CDR3 runs to 17 residues. V shed 6 bases and J 1 base; nucleotides not matched to a gene: 8. Here the CDR3 reads CASSTGLAGWGTDTQYF. DNA for the CDR3: TGTGCCAGTAGCACCGGACTAGCGGGGTGGGGCACAGATACGCAGTATTTT.

The CDR3 DNA reads TGTGCCACGGGGGGCAATCAGCCCCAGCATTTT. This gives the protein CATGGNQPQHF. The rearrangement joins TRBV28 to TRBJ1-5, with a tentative D call TRBD1 (5 bases). Germline values: CDR1 MDHEN, CDR2 SYDVKM. V was shortened by 10 bases and J by 2 bases, with 6 bases between the two germline ends. The CDR3 runs to 11 residues.

J is TRBJ2-1 and V is TRBV11-3, with 10 bases lining up with TRBD2. The CDR3 extends over 16 amino acids. V lost 1 base and J lost 10; bases outside the gene matches: 10. Germline V gives CDR1 SGHNT, CDR2 YENEEA. The CDR3 DNA follows: TGTGCCAGCAGCTTAGGGATAGCGGGAGGCCGGGGGGAGCAGTTCTTC. Protein: CASSLGIAGGRGEQFF.

The rearrangement uses TRBV11-2 and TRBJ2-2; 9 bases are shared with TRBD2. The trim removed 1 base at V and 4 bases at J, leaving 7 bases unmatched. Germline V gene lookup returns CDR1 SGHAT and CDR2 FQNNGV. The CDR3 totals 17 residues. This chain's CDR3 is CASSLGGLAGITGELFF. DNA of the CDR3: TGTGCCAGCAGCTTAGGTGGGCTAGCGGGGATCACCGGGGAGCTGTTTTTT.

The chain couples TRBV14 to TRBJ2-1; weak D call: TRBD1 (6 bases). The V end lost 1 base, the J end lost 2 bases, and 9 bases lay between the germline ends. This CDR3 has 15 residues. In germline, CDR1 is SGHDN, CDR2 FVKESK. The CDR3 bases are TGTGCCAGCAGCCAAGGGGGACATCCCTACAATGAGCAGTTCTTC. Its translation: CASSQGGHPYNEQFF.

V is TRBV19 and J is TRBJ2-5, with a possible D match to TRBD1 (5 bases). In germline, CDR1 is LNHDA, CDR2 SQIVND (reference sequence). CDR3 size: 13 residues. V was pared by 3 bases and J by 7 bases, with 12 bases between. Here the CDR3 reads CASSIETQGTQYF. CDR3 sequence (DNA): TGTGCCAGTAGTATCGAAACCCAGGGGACCCAGTACTTC.

V gene TRBV27 combines with J gene TRBJ2-7, with TRBD2 as a possible D gene (6 bases). The CDR3 has 13 amino acids. CDR1 and CDR2 from the germline V gene are MNHEY and SMNVEV (reference sequence). V lost 8 bases to trimming and J lost 2 bases, with 13 bases between them. Here the CDR3 reads CASSTGGPYEQYF. The CDR3 DNA sequence: TGTGCCAGCTCAACCGGAGGGCCCTACGAGCAGTACTTC.

With respect to this clone: A junction boundary mismatches the germline segment, possibly from a read error. The chain has TRBV7-6 and TRBJ2-1, with 8 bases lining up with TRBD1. This CDR3 comprises 14 residues. In germline, CDR1 is SGHVS, CDR2 FNYEAQ. CDR3 nucleotides: TGTGGCAGCAGCCCCCGGACAGGGTTTAATGAGCAGTTCTTC. As protein: CGSSPRTGFNEQFF. Full variable domain (remainder filled in from reference TRBV7-6 and TRBJ2-1): GAGVSQSPRYKVTKRGQDVALRCDPISGHVSLYWYRQALGQGPEFLTYFNYEAQQDKSGLPNDRFSAERPEGSISTLTIQRTEQRDSAMYRCGSSPRTGFNEQFFGPGTRLTVL.

This clone was seen once. The chain recombines TRBV27 with TRBJ2-1, with D perhaps matching TRBD2 (6 bases). The length of the CDR3 is 13 residues. V lost 5 bases and J 8 bases, leaving 13 bases between the germline ends. The germline V gene has CDR1 MNHEY and CDR2 SMNVEV (reference sequence). This CDR3 is CASSPREPHEQFF. DNA of the CDR3: TGTGCCAGCAGTCCGCGGGAACCCCATGAGCAGTTCTTC.